Below, 18 T cell receptor beta chains from the same sample are listed, as sequenced in a study of glioma-infiltrating T cells. Using RNA template, CDR3s of TCR alpha and beta were amplified with iRepertoire arm-PCR. Each CDR3 protein gets one entry after TCRdb re-called the multiplex PCR reads with MiXCR. The data show roughly 120,000 distinct CDR3 sequences, 20% to 25% seen once. The source material was glioma tissue, nonneoplastic brain tissue, or PBMCs (not recorded which). These receptors originate from a human donor with low-grade glioma or glioblastoma, undergoing nonglioma brain surgery, or in good health (not recorded which).

This clonotype has only a few counts. This chain uses TRBV11-2 with TRBJ2-3, with D hard to call. V dropped 2 bases and J dropped 0 bases, with 12 bases sitting between them. Germline-derived CDR1 and CDR2 are SGHAT and FQNNGV. The CDR3 length is 16 residues. CDR3 sequence (DNA): TGTGCCAGCAGCTTAAATTTTGCTGGGAGCACAGATACGCAGTATTTT. This encodes CASSLNFAGSTDTQYF.

This clonotype has at least ten counts. The chain has TRBV20-1 and TRBJ2-7, with TRBD2 matching 14 bases. The CDR3 sequence is 15 residues long. Germline lookup yields CDR1 DFQATT and CDR2 SNEGSKA (reference sequence). The trim removed 1 base at V and 7 bases at J, leaving 6 bases unmatched. The CDR3 loop is CSARVGTSGSREQYF. CDR3 nucleotides: TGCAGTGCTAGAGTTGGGACTAGCGGGAGTAGGGAGCAGTACTTC.

The table lists this clonotype with a count of one. V gene TRBV29-1 combines with J gene TRBJ2-1, with D perhaps being TRBD1 or TRBD2 (6 bases each). V was trimmed by 7 bases and J by 4 bases, leaving 17 bases between them. The length of the CDR3 is 14 residues. Germline V gene data show CDR1 as SQVTM and CDR2 as ANQGSEA. CDR3 DNA: TGCAGCGGCAAACAGGGTGGGGGGTACAATGAGCAGTTCTTC. Its protein is CSGKQGGGYNEQFF.

This clonotype was recorded many times. Written as DNA, the CDR3 is TGTGCCAGCAGCCAAGTGGAAGCGGGAGGGCCAAAGTACTTC. Protein sequence: CASSQVEAGGPKYF. The rearrangement links TRBV3-1 to TRBJ2-7; the match to TRBD2 covers 10 bases. The CDR3 has 14 residues. Germline loops: CDR1 LGHDT, CDR2 YNNKEL (reference sequence). V dropped 1 base and J dropped 11; count of bases not matched to a gene: 8.

This clonotype was seen many times. V and J are TRBV4-3 and TRBJ1-1; 8 nucleotides align to TRBD1. The CDR3 extends over 15 amino acids. Germline V gene data show CDR1 as LGHNA and CDR2 as YSLEER. The V gene end was trimmed by 1 base and the J gene end by 4 bases; junction bases not matched to a gene: 5. CDR3 sequence reads: CASSQVQGTGTEAFF. The CDR3 coding sequence is TGCGCCAGCAGCCAAGTACAGGGGACAGGCACTGAAGCTTTCTTT.

This chain uses TRBV4-1 with TRBJ2-1; 13 positions match TRBD2. Losses at the gene ends were 1 base for V and 10 bases for J; bases not matched to a gene: 4. Germline V gene sequence: CDR1 MGHRA, CDR2 YSYEKL. This CDR3 has 15 amino acids. This CDR3 reads CASSQVRLAGGEQFF. DNA for the CDR3: TGCGCCAGCAGCCAAGTTAGACTAGCGGGAGGCGAGCAGTTCTTC.

This clonotype was seen at least ten times. This chain joins TRBV10-3 and TRBJ2-3; 7 bases agree with TRBD1. The CDR3 has 17 amino acids. Germline CDR1 ENHRY, CDR2 SYGVKD. V was clipped by 4 bases and J by 4 bases; unmatched bases: 14. The CDR3 DNA reads as TGTGCCATCAGTGGTAGAGGGGTAAGGGGGCAGTCAGATACGCAGTATTTT. Protein product: CAISGRGVRGQSDTQYF.

This clonotype was found many times. The rearrangement joins TRBV28 to TRBJ2-7, with TRBD1 matching over 9 bases. There are 15 residues in the CDR3. Germline V gene sequence: CDR1 MDHEN, CDR2 SYDVKM. V lost 5 bases to trimming and J lost 2 bases; unmatched junction nucleotides: 7. CDR3 coding DNA: TGTGCCAGCAGTCCCCCCGGGACAGGGACCTACGAGCAGTACTTC. Translated: CASSPPGTGTYEQYF.

Concerning this clonotype itself: A read error may explain this, as a much larger clone is one base away. The chain is built from TRBV7-3 and TRBJ2-5; TRBD1 is a possible D gene (5 bases). Looked up from germline, CDR1 is SGHTA and CDR2 is FQGTGA. V gave up 5 bases and J gave up 3 bases, with 10 bases separating them. The CDR3 length is 13 residues. The CDR3 coding sequence is TGTGCCAGCAGCGTGGTCAGGGAAGAGACCCAGTACTTC. Its translation is CASSVVREETQYF.

V is TRBV28 and J is TRBJ2-7; no definite D call. Germline loops: CDR1 MDHEN, CDR2 SYDVKM. The CDR3 is 16 residues long. Trimming left V 6 bases short and J 0 bases short, with 18 bases between. CDR3 loop: CASSSSGEGISYEQYF. CDR3 bases: TGTGCCAGCAGCTCCTCTGGCGAAGGGATCTCCTACGAGCAGTACTTC.

This clonotype was seen only a few times. The rearrangement uses TRBV10-3 and TRBJ2-7; 9 nucleotides agree with TRBD1. The CDR3 totals 13 residues. Trimming at V came to 8 bases and at J to 4 bases, leaving 6 bases not matched to a gene. Germline V lookup: CDR1 ENHRY, CDR2 SYGVKD. CDR3 sequence reads: CAIAAGTGYEQYF. The CDR3 coding sequence is TGTGCCATCGCAGCCGGGACAGGGTACGAGCAGTACTTC.

The CDR3 spells CSARPTGVGKDTQYF. The CDR3 coding sequence is TGCAGCGCCCGCCCAACGGGGGTGGGTAAAGATACGCAGTATTTT. V usage is TRBV29-1 and J usage is TRBJ2-3, with a weak D call TRBD2 (6 bases). This CDR3 is built from 15 residues. The germline V gene has CDR1 SQVTM and CDR2 ANQGSEA. V was trimmed by 7 bases and J by 5 bases, leaving 22 bases between them.

This clonotype was picked up many times. This chain links TRBV10-3 with TRBJ1-3; D unclear. V was cut by 6 bases and J by 0 bases, with 6 bases left in between. The CDR3 consists of 13 residues. The germline CDR1 and CDR2 sequences are ENHRY and SYGVKD. The CDR3 DNA sequence: TGTGCCATCAGGGGAAGCTCTGGAAACACCATATATTTT. It codes for CAIRGSSGNTIYF.

Only a few counts were recorded for this clonotype. The chain is built from TRBV29-1 and TRBJ2-7; TRBD1 might be the D (6 bases). With 7 bases removed from V and 0 bases from J, the gap between germline ends came to 16 bases. CDR3 length: 14 amino acids. Germline values: CDR1 SQVTM, CDR2 ANQGSEA. The CDR3 DNA is TGCAGCGCTTTGACAGGCCCGAGCTCCTACGAGCAGTACTTC. Translation gives CSALTGPSSYEQYF.

This clonotype was seen ten or more times. V and J are TRBV14 and TRBJ1-1; D ambiguous. Germline V lookup: CDR1 SGHDN, CDR2 FVKESK. The CDR3 sequence is 13 residues long. V was clipped by 0 bases and J by 8 bases, with 10 bases between them. CDR3 DNA sequence: TGTGCCAGCAGCCAAGATGTCCCAGCCGAAGCTTTCTTT. Its protein is CASSQDVPAEAFF.

Ten or more counts support this clonotype. The CDR3 here is CATSDRRTTLSTDTQYF. The CDR3 nucleotides read TGTGCCACCAGTGATCGACGGACTACTTTAAGCACAGATACGCAGTATTTT. The chain is built from TRBV24-1 and TRBJ2-3; TRBD2 is a possible D gene (6 bases). From germline, CDR1 is KGHDR and CDR2 SFDVKD. V dropped 3 bases and J dropped 0 bases, with 15 bases sitting between them. The CDR3 sequence is 17 residues long.

The J gene is TRBJ2-1, the V gene TRBV29-1; the D gene is possibly TRBD2 (5 bases). V gave up 7 bases and J gave up 7 bases, with 20 bases separating them. The CDR3 covers 14 residues. The germline gives CDR1 SQVTM, CDR2 ANQGSEA. This CDR3 is CSGSGQAGGNEQFF. The CDR3 DNA sequence: TGCAGCGGATCCGGGCAAGCCGGCGGGAATGAGCAGTTCTTC.

Many counts were recorded for this clonotype. A read error may produce the germline difference seen at one junction end. V usage is TRBV19 and J usage is TRBJ2-3, with unresolved D. The CDR3 has 14 residues. Germline V gives CDR1 LNHDA, CDR2 SQIVND (reference sequence). The CDR3 region has the DNA TGTGCCAGTAGTTTGGTCATTAGCACAAATACGCAGTATTTT. Amino acid sequence: CASSLVISTNTQYF.